The T cell receptor (beta chain) described here comes from a study of identical twins. Findings of the study overall: Sharing of beta out-of-frame sequences by twins showed a weaker excess. Low generation-probability sequences were in excess among twin-shared out-of-frame alpha sequences.

This CDR3 contains 14 residues. The germline V gene encodes CDR1 SGHRS and CDR2 YFSETQ. The V gene lost 5 bases and the J gene lost 0 bases, with 10 bases spanning the gap. Template switching (which added a universal primer site) was used, and cDNA carried unique molecular identifiers. TCRdb re-analysed the 5' RACE reads in MiXCR, keeping a single row per CDR3 protein. Among about 890,000 distinct CDR3 sequences listed, more than 9% were seen once. Healthy Caucasians provided all donations. Notes on this clonotype: Its antigen is not known.

Separately, the same data were catalogued under a study of yellow fever vaccine responses in identical twins.

The clonotype originates from a woman between 18 and 30 years old in good health. The rearrangement uses TRBV5-1 and TRBJ2-3; D is undetermined. Source material: PBMCs. CDR3 sequence reads: CASRVRFSTDTQYF. For the CDR3, the DNA is TGCGCCAGCAGAGTTAGGTTTAGCACAGATACGCAGTATTTT.